Listed here is a single TCR beta chain. Methods used by the authors: It was from reference gene primer amplification that nucleated cell counts were estimated. Libraries were prepared by immunoSEQ multiplex PCR; TCRdb keeps only in-frame clonotypes and omits some of them. D and trimming were read from the DNA, whereas the V and J calls and clone size are those reported in that table. This table has about 210,000 clones, around four fifths appearing once. This sample is part of a study of blood T cell repertoires in COVID-19. On the study more broadly: From the United States, Italy and Spain came samples of acute and convalescent COVID-19. PBMCs, B-cell-depleted T cells, or T cells provided the cDNA or gDNA that made up the material.

Trimming pared 4 bases from V and 3 bases from J, leaving 14 bases between. The CDR3 has 15 amino acids. CDR1 is SGHKS and CDR2 is YYEKEE in the germline V gene (reference sequence). The sequencing sample was made of peripheral blood. The chain links TRBV5-5 to TRBJ2-1, with D tentatively TRBD1 (6 bases). The receptor's source is a woman aged 50 to 60 with active or convalescent COVID-19. For the CDR3, the DNA is TGTGCCAGCAGCCGAACGGGACAACTCTACAATGAGCAGTTCTTC. It specifies CASSRTGQLYNEQFF.